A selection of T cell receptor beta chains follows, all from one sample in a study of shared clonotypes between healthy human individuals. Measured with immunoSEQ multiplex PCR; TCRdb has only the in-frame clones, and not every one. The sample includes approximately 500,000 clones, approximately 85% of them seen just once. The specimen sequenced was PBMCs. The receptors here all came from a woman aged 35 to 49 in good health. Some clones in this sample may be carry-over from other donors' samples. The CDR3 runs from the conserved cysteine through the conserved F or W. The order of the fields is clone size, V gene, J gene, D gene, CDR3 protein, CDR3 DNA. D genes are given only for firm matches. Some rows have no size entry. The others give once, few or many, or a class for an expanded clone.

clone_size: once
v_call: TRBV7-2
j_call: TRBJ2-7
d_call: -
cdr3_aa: CASSPTGTAYEQYF
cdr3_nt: TGTGCCAGCAGCCCAACGGGGACGGCGTACGAGCAGTACTTC

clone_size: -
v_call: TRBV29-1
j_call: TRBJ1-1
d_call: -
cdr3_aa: CSVVLRYTEAFF
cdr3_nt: TGCAGCGTTGTGCTTCGTTACACTGAAGCTTTCTTT

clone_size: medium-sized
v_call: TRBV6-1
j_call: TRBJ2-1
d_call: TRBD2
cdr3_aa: CASSEEGGRAYNEQFF
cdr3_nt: TGTGCCAGCAGTGAAGAGGGCGGGAGGGCCTACAATGAGCAGTTCTTC

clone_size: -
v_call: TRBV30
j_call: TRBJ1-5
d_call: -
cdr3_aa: CAWSVEGMLHNQPQHF
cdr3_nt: TGTGCCTGGAGTGTAGAGGGGATGCTCCACAATCAGCCCCAGCATTTT

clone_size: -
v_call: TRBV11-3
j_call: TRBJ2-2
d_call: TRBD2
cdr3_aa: CASSPNLAGGTGELFF
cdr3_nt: TGTGCCAGCAGCCCGAACCTAGCGGGAGGGACCGGGGAGCTGTTTTTT

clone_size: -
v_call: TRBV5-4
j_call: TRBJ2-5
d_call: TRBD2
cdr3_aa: CASSTSGRAWETQYF
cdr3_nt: TGTGCCAGCAGCACTAGCGGGAGGGCCTGGGAGACCCAGTACTTC

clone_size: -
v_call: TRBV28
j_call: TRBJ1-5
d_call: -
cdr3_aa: CASRSSGWGNQPQHF
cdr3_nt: TGTGCCAGCAGGTCGTCGGGGTGGGGCAATCAGCCCCAGCATTTT

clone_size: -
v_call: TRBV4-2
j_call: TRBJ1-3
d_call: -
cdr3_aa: CASSQDQPGSGNTIYF
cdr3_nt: TGTGCCAGCAGCCAAGATCAACCGGGCTCTGGAAACACCATATATTTT

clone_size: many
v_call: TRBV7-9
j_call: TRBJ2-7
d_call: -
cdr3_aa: CASSLMDYEQYF
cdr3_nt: TGTGCCAGCAGCTTAATGGACTACGAGCAGTACTTC

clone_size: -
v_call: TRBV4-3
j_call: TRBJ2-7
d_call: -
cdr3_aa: CASSQDLRTSSYEQYF
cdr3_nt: TGCGCCAGCAGCCAAGATCTGCGAACCTCCTCCTACGAGCAGTACTTC

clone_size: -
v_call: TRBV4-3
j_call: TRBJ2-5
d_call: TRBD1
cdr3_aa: CASSQDFGGRGLETQYF
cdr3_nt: TGCGCCAGCAGCCAAGATTTCGGGGGCAGGGGGCTGGAGACCCAGTACTTC

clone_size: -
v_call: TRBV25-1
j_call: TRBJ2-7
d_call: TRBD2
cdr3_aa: CASRTSGISEQYF
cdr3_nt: TGTGCCAGCAGGACTAGCGGGATTAGTGAGCAGTACTTC

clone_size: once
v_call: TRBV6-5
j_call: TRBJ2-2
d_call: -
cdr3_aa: CASSYGRQNTGELFF
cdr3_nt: TGTGCCAGCAGTTACGGCAGGCAGAACACCGGGGAGCTGTTTTTT

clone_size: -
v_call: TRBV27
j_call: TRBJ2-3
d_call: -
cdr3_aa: CASSTSRRTDTQYF
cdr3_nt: TGTGCCAGCAGCACCTCGCGAAGGACAGATACGCAGTATTTT

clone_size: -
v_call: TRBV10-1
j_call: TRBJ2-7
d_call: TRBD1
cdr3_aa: CASSDARGQATYEQYF
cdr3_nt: TGCGCCAGCAGTGACGCAAGGGGACAGGCAACCTACGAGCAGTACTTC

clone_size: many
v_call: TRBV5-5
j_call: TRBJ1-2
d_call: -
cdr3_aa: CASSLAVRDSSPVNGYTF
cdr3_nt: TGTGCCAGCAGCTTGGCCGTGAGGGACTCCTCTCCCGTGAATGGCTACACCTTC

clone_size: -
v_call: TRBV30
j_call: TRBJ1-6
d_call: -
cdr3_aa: CAWSVLGAAGASPLHF
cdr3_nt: TGTGCCTGGAGTGTACTGGGGGCGGCAGGGGCCTCACCCCTCCACTTT

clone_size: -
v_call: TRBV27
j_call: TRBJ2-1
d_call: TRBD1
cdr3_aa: CASNRQGSNEQFF
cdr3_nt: TGTGCCAGCAACCGACAGGGAAGCAATGAGCAGTTCTTC

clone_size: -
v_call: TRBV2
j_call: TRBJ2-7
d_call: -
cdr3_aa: CASSYTGDSYEQYF
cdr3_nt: TGTGCCAGCAGCTACACCGGGGACTCATACGAGCAGTACTTC

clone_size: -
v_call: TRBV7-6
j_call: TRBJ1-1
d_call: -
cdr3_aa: CASSLFPPRGASTEAFF
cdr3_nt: TGTGCCAGCAGCTTGTTCCCCCCGAGAGGGGCGAGCACTGAAGCTTTCTTT

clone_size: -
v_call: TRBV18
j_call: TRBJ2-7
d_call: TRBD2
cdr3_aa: CASSPLIAGTATQYF
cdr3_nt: TGTGCCAGCTCACCACTTATAGCGGGAACGGCAACGCAGTACTTC

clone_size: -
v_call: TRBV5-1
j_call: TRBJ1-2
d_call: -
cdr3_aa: CASGLTGAQDYGYTF
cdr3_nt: TGCGCCAGCGGACTTACGGGGGCCCAGGACTATGGCTACACCTTC

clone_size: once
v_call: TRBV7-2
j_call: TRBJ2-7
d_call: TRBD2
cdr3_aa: CASSPRGGPTYEQYF
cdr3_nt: TGTGCCAGCAGCCCCCGGGGAGGGCCCACCTACGAGCAGTACTTC

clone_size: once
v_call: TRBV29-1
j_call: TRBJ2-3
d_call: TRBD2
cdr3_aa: CSVYSTGTSSTDTQYF
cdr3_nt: TGCAGCGTTTACTCCACCGGGACTAGCAGCACAGATACGCAGTATTTT

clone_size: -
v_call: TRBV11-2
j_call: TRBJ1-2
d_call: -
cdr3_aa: CASSPDRNYGYTF
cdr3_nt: TGTGCCAGCAGCCCAGACAGGAACTATGGCTACACCTTC

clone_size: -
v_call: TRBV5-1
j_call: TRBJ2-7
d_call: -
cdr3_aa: CASSAPTDYEQYF
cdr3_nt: TGCGCCAGCAGCGCGCCGACCGACTACGAGCAGTACTTC

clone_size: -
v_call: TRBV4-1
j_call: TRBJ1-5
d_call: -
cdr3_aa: CASSQDRLVDQGNQPQHF
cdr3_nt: TGCGCCAGCAGCCAAGATCGTTTGGTAGACCAGGGGAATCAGCCCCAGCATTTT

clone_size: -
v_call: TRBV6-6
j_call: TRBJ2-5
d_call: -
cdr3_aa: CASREVIDKETQYF
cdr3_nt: TGTGCCAGCAGGGAGGTTATCGATAAAGAGACCCAGTACTTC

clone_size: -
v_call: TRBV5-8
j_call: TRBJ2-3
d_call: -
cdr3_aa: CASSRWGTGGTDTQYF
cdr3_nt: TGTGCCAGCAGCCGATGGGGTACCGGGGGCACAGATACGCAGTATTTT

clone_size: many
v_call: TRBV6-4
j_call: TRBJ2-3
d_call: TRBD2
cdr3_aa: CASSVTAGVSDTQYF
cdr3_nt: TGTGCCAGCAGTGTTACAGCGGGAGTTTCCGATACGCAGTATTTT

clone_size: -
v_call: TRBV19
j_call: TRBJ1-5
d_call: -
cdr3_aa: CASSLSNQPQHF
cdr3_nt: TGTGCCAGTAGTCTTAGCAATCAGCCCCAGCATTTT

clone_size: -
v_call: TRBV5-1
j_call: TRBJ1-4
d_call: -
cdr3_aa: CASSPGGGGDEKLFF
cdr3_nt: TGCGCCAGCAGCCCCGGGGGGGGCGGGGATGAAAAACTGTTTTTT

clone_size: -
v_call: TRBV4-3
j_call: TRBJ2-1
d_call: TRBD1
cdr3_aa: CASSKEVTGVSYNEQFF
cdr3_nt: TGCGCCAGCAGCAAAGAGGTGACAGGGGTCTCCTACAATGAGCAGTTCTTC

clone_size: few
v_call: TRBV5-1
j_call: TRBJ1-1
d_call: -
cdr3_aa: CASRSVSEAFF
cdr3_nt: TGCGCCAGCAGGTCGGTCTCTGAAGCTTTCTTT

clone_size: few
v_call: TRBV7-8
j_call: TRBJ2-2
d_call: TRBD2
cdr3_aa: CASSLATSGRARELFF
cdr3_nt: TGTGCCAGCAGCTTAGCGACTAGCGGGAGGGCCCGGGAGCTGTTTTTT

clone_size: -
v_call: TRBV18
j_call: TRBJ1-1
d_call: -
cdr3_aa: CASSPGPGGTEAFF
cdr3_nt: TGTGCCAGCTCACCTGGTCCGGGGGGGACTGAAGCTTTCTTT

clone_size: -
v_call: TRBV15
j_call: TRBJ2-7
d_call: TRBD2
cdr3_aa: CATSRGAGGATGYEQYF
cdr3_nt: TGTGCCACCAGCAGGGGGGCCGGGGGGGCCACCGGCTACGAGCAGTACTTC

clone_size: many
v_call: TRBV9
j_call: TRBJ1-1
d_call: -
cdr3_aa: CASSVGRGTEAFF
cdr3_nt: TGTGCCAGCAGCGTAGGAAGAGGCACTGAAGCTTTCTTT

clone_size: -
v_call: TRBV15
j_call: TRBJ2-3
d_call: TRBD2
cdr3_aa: CATSRGASAGEDTQYF
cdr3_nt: TGTGCCACCAGCAGAGGTGCCTCCGCGGGGGAAGATACGCAGTATTTT

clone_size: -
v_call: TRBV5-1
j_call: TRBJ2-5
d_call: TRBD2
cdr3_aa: CASSPGLAGDSETQYF
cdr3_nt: TGCGCCAGCAGCCCGGGACTAGCGGGAGACAGTGAGACCCAGTACTTC

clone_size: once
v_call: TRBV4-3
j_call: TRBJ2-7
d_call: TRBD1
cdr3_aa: CASSQAHQGQSPYEQYF
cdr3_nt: TGCGCCAGCAGCCAAGCACACCAGGGACAGAGTCCCTACGAGCAGTACTTC

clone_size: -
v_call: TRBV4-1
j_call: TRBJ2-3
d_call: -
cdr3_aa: CASSQVGSVDTQYF
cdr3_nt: TGCGCCAGCAGCCAAGTTGGATCCGTAGATACGCAGTATTTT

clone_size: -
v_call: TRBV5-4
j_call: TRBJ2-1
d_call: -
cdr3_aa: CASSRDQSSYNEQFF
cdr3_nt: TGTGCCAGCAGCCGGGACCAATCTTCATACAATGAGCAGTTCTTC

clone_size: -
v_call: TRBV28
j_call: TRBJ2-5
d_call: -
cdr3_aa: CASRLDGRFIQETQYF
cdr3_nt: TGTGCCAGCAGACTGGACGGTAGATTCATCCAAGAGACCCAGTACTTC

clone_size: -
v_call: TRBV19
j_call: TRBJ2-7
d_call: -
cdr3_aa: CASSTLTKAASYEQYF
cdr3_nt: TGTGCCAGTAGCACGCTTACCAAAGCAGCTTCCTACGAGCAGTACTTC

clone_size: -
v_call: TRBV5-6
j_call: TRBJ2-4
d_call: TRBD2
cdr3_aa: CASSILAGGNIQYF
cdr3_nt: TGTGCCAGCAGCATCCTAGCGGGAGGTAACATTCAGTACTTC

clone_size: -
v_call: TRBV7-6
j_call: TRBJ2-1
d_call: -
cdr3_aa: CASSPQGLAGSNEQFF
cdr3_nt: TGTGCCAGCAGCCCGCAGGGTCTTGCGGGAAGTAATGAGCAGTTCTTC

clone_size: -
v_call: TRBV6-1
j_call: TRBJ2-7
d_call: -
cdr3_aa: CASSEQGWQGSYEQYF
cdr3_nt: TGTGCCAGCAGTGAACAAGGTTGGCAGGGGTCCTACGAGCAGTACTTC

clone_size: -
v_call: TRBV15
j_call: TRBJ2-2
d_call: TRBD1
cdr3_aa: CATSRAEGASTGELFF
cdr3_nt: TGTGCCACCAGCAGAGCCGAGGGGGCGAGCACCGGGGAGCTGTTTTTT

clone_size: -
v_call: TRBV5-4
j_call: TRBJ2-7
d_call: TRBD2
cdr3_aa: CASSQQLGEGEQYF
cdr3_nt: TGTGCCAGCAGCCAACAGCTAGGGGAGGGCGAGCAGTACTTC

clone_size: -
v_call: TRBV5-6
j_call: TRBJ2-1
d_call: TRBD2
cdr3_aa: CASSLSGLARIF
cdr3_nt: TGTGCCAGCAGCTTGTCTGGACTAGCGCGGATCTTC

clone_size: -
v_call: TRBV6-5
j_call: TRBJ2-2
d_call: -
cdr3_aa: CASSYRAGTTGELFF
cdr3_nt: TGTGCCAGCAGTTACCGGGCAGGGACGACCGGGGAGCTGTTTTTT